This T cell receptor beta chain stems from a study of T cell changes during pregnancy in multiple sclerosis. Data came from immunoSEQ multiplex PCR; TCRdb stores just in-frame clones and leaves some out. The sample shows tens of thousands of clones, around 93% of them seen only once. The CDR3 length is 16 residues. Trimming cost V 3 bases and J 0 bases, with 14 bases left between them. Germline V gene sequence: CDR1 MNHEY, CDR2 SMNVEV (reference sequence). Sample: peripheral blood, taken before pregnancy. The TCR originated in a female donor with multiple sclerosis, enrolled in a pregnancy study. The genes are TRBV27 and TRBJ1-2; D unresolved. CDR3 coding DNA: TGTGCCAGCAGTTTCGGAGGACCGGTGGCTAACTATGGCTACACCTTC. This gives the protein CASSFGGPVANYGYTF.